Presented here are 30 T cell receptor beta chains from one specimen sequenced in a study of identical twins. One entry per CDR3 protein, called by TCRdb with MiXCR from the 5' RACE reads. Here the sample spans hundreds of thousands of distinct CDR3 sequences, roughly 18% being singletons. Another study also made use of these data, one on T cells expressing NK-cell markers.

Sequenced input: PBMCs. Source of these receptors: a woman between 18 and 30 years old in good health.

The chain uses TRBV7-9 and TRBJ1-1; D unclear. The CDR3 runs 14 residues. Germline V gives CDR1 SEHNR, CDR2 FQNEAQ (reference sequence). Between the trimmed V and J ends, which lost 1 base and 1 base, there was a span of 7 bases. The CDR3 loop reads CASSLEARNTEAFF. The CDR3, as DNA: TGTGCCAGCAGCTTAGAAGCGAGGAACACTGAAGCTTTCTTT. The full variable domain, with the rest looked up from reference TRBV7-9 and TRBJ1-1, is DTGVSQNPRHKITKRGQNVTFRCDPISEHNRLYWYRQTLGQGPEFLTYFQNEAQLEKSRLLSDRFSAERPKGSFSTLEIQRTEQGDSAMYLCASSLEARNTEAFFGQGTRLTVV.

The V call is TRBV7-2, the J call TRBJ1-2; 10 positions agree with TRBD1. There are 14 residues in the CDR3. V lost 5 bases to trimming and J lost 8 bases; unmatched junction nucleotides: 8. Per the germline V gene, CDR1 is SGHTA and CDR2 is FQGNSA. CDR3 DNA sequence: TGTGCCAGCAGCACGCCGGGACAGGGGATCGGCTACACCTTC. It yields the protein CASSTPGQGIGYTF.

The V and J genes are TRBV6-5 and TRBJ2-4; D tentatively reads TRBD1 or TRBD2 (5 bases each). Germline assignment: CDR1 MNHEY and CDR2 SVGAGI. This CDR3 region has 11 residues. Trimming left V 5 bases short and J 10 bases short, with 9 bases between. The CDR3 DNA reads as TGTGCCAGCAGTCGGGACGCGATTCAGTACTTC. Translation gives CASSRDAIQYF.

This clonotype was recorded a few times. This sequence joins TRBV7-9 and TRBJ2-7; D is unclear. The CDR3 length is 15 residues. Trimming took 4 bases from V and 2 from J, leaving 15 bases between them. Germline V lookup: CDR1 SEHNR, CDR2 FQNEAQ (reference sequence). CDR3 sequence: CASSSSRRAPYEQYF. The DNA of the CDR3 is TGTGCCAGCAGCTCCTCCCGAAGGGCCCCCTACGAGCAGTACTTC. Filled out from reference TRBV7-9 and TRBJ2-7, the complete variable domain reads DTGVSQNPRHKITKRGQNVTFRCDPISEHNRLYWYRQTLGQGPEFLTYFQNEAQLEKSRLLSDRFSAERPKGSFSTLEIQRTEQGDSAMYLCASSSSRRAPYEQYFGPGTRLTVT.

This clonotype was seen more than once but under ten times. V is TRBV5-1 and J is TRBJ2-7, with TRBD1 identical over 9 bases. Germline V CDR1 and CDR2: SGHRS, YFSETQ. Unmatched junction bases numbered 7, after V lost 2 bases and J lost 1 base. The CDR3 is 16 amino acids. The CDR3 reads CASSFAGTGHSYEQYF. Written as DNA, the CDR3 is TGCGCCAGCAGCTTCGCCGGGACAGGGCATTCCTACGAGCAGTACTTC.

In its sample, this clonotype was seen a few times. The chain has TRBV20-1 and TRBJ2-1, with 9 bases lining up with TRBD2. Germline CDR1 and CDR2: DFQATT and SNEGSKA (reference sequence). J lost 0 bases, V lost 1 base, and 4 bases had no gene match. The CDR3 is 16 amino acids. CDR3 in amino acids: CSARGDSGSSYNEQFF. The DNA for the CDR3 is TGCAGTGCTAGAGGTGATAGCGGGAGCTCCTACAATGAGCAGTTCTTC.

The V gene is TRBV3-1, the J gene TRBJ2-1; 7 positions agree with TRBD2. CDR3 size: 14 residues. The germline gives CDR1 LGHDT, CDR2 YNNKEL (reference sequence). The ends lost 3 bases at V and 7 bases at J; junction bases unmatched: 6. As DNA, the CDR3 is TGTGCCAGCAGCCATGGGGGAGGGCCAAATGAGCAGTTCTTC. Its translation: CASSHGGGPNEQFF.

There are a few counts of this clonotype. V usage is TRBV10-2 and J usage is TRBJ1-2; 10 bases align to TRBD1. From germline, CDR1 is WSHSY and CDR2 SAAADI. Losses at the gene ends were 8 bases for V and 3 bases for J; bases not matched to a gene: 6. The CDR3 totals 14 residues. CDR3 residues: CASVRQGADYGYTF. CDR3 coding DNA: TGCGCCAGCGTGCGACAGGGGGCTGACTATGGCTACACCTTC.

V usage is TRBV5-1 and J usage is TRBJ2-1, with TRBD1 matching 10 bases. Germline V CDR1 and CDR2: SGHRS, YFSETQ. This CDR3 has 16 residues. V shed 4 bases and J 7 bases; nucleotides not matched to a gene: 11. CDR3 loop: CASSTLTGGAGNEQFF. The CDR3 coding sequence is TGCGCCAGCAGCACGTTGACAGGGGGCGCGGGAAATGAGCAGTTCTTC.

This clonotype was seen a handful of times. CDR3 in DNA: TGTGCCAGCGGGACAGGGGGCGTAGGCACAGATACGCAGTATTTT. Amino acids: CASGTGGVGTDTQYF. The rearrangement links TRBV2 to TRBJ2-3; the match to TRBD1 covers 12 bases. The CDR3 has 15 amino acids. The V gene's germline CDR1 is SNHLY and CDR2 FYNNEI. V shed 8 bases, J shed 1 base, and the junction held 4 bases outside the gene matches.

CDR3 loop: CSVEGTGGEQYF. CDR3 sequence (DNA): TGCAGCGTTGAAGGGACCGGGGGCGAGCAGTACTTC. This sequence joins TRBV29-1 and TRBJ2-7, with D possibly matching TRBD2 (6 bases). CDR3 length equals 12 residues. The V end lost 1 base, the J end lost 6 bases, and 10 bases lay between the germline ends. Germline CDR1 reads SQVTM; CDR2 reads ANQGSEA.

Note on this clonotype: The DNA is left out, because the CDR3 cannot be placed on it with certainty; the CDR3 is given as TCRdb lists it. J is TRBJ2-6 and V is TRBV21-1; the D segment call TRBD1 is taken from the table without a DNA check. TRBV21-1 corresponds to a pseudogene. Both ends counted, the CDR3 spans 15 residues. This CDR3 is CAWGTGSDGANVLTF.

This clonotype was recorded a few times. The chain joins TRBV5-1 to TRBJ1-2; D is perhaps TRBD1 (6 bases). CDR3 length: 12 amino acids. Trimming pared 3 bases from V and 10 bases from J, leaving 13 bases between. CDR1 SGHRS and CDR2 YFSETQ come from the germline V gene. DNA of the CDR3: TGCGCCAGCAGCTACGCCCCAGGGGACTACACCTTC. Translation gives CASSYAPGDYTF.

This clonotype was recorded at least ten times. J is TRBJ2-3 and V is TRBV12-3 or TRBV12-4; TRBD2 agrees at 11 bases. The CDR3 covers 15 residues. V lost 5 bases to trimming and J lost 4 bases; unmatched junction nucleotides: 5. The CDR3: CASSPGTSGADTQYF. CDR3 DNA sequence: TGTGCCAGCAGTCCGGGGACTAGCGGCGCAGATACGCAGTATTTT.

The V and J genes are TRBV5-1 and TRBJ1-1, with TRBD1 identical over 9 bases. V lost 6 bases to trimming and J lost 5 bases; unmatched junction nucleotides: 5. The CDR3 runs 13 residues. From germline, CDR1 is SGHRS and CDR2 YFSETQ. The CDR3 DNA sequence: TGCGCCAGCACCCCCGGGACAGGGACTGAAGCTTTCTTT. It codes for CASTPGTGTEAFF.

V and J are TRBV7-2 and TRBJ2-2, with TRBD1 as a possible D gene (5 bases). CDR1 is SGHTA and CDR2 is FQGNSA in the germline V gene. There are 16 residues in the CDR3. Trimming took 2 bases from V and 1 from J, leaving 11 bases between them. The CDR3 nucleotides are TGTGCCAGCAGCTTAAGGGGCGGCTTGAACACCGGGGAGCTGTTTTTT. As protein: CASSLRGGLNTGELFF.

The genes are TRBV15 and TRBJ2-3; D is perhaps TRBD1 or TRBD2 (6 bases each). The CDR3 length is 18 residues. V gave up 3 bases and J gave up 2 bases, with 21 bases separating them. Germline assignment: CDR1 LNHNV and CDR2 YYDKDF (reference sequence). The CDR3: CATSRRGGQSLNTDTQYF. CDR3 nucleotides: TGTGCCACCAGCAGGCGGGGAGGACAGTCCCTGAACACAGATACGCAGTATTTT.

This clonotype was counted a few times. The chain employs TRBV5-1 and TRBJ2-7, with TRBD1 as a possible D gene (5 bases). Germline CDR1 SGHRS, CDR2 YFSETQ. V lost 0 bases to trimming and J lost 1 base, with 11 bases between them. This CDR3 has 15 residues. The CDR3 sequence: CASSLGADRSYEQYF. The CDR3 DNA reads TGCGCCAGCAGCTTGGGGGCAGACAGATCCTACGAGCAGTACTTC.

The table lists this clonotype with a few counts. The chain has TRBV20-1 and TRBJ1-5; D not resolved. This CDR3 has 13 residues. From germline, CDR1 is DFQATT and CDR2 SNEGSKA (reference sequence). V was cut by 5 bases and J by 5 bases, with 13 bases left in between. The CDR3 nucleotides read TGCAGTGCTGGAAAAGGGTCTGATCAGCCCCAGCATTTT. Translated, it gives CSAGKGSDQPQHF.

This clonotype was seen a handful of times. The rearrangement links TRBV5-1 to TRBJ2-2, with D possibly being TRBD1 (6 bases). The CDR3 is made up of 15 amino acids. Between the trimmed V and J ends, which lost 4 bases and 4 bases, there was a span of 14 bases. Germline assignment: CDR1 SGHRS and CDR2 YFSETQ. The CDR3 coding sequence is TGCGCCAGCAGCGGGGTAACAGGGTTCACCGGGGAGCTGTTTTTT. It codes for CASSGVTGFTGELFF. The variable domain in full, completed from reference TRBV5-1 and TRBJ2-2, reads KAGVTQTPRYLIKTRGQQVTLSCSPISGHRSVSWYQQTPGQGLQFLFEYFSETQRNKGNFPGRFSGRQFSNSRSEMNVSTLELGDSALYLCASSGVTGFTGELFFGEGSRLTVL.

The chain uses TRBV2 and TRBJ2-2; D not certain. CDR3 length: 13 amino acids. Germline V lookup: CDR1 SNHLY, CDR2 FYNNEI. Between the trimmed V and J ends, which lost 7 bases and 3 bases, there was a span of 9 bases. CDR3 sequence: CASIAPDTGELFF. The CDR3 nucleotides are TGTGCCAGCATTGCCCCAGACACCGGGGAGCTGTTTTTT.

A few counts support this clonotype. The chain's CDR3 is CASSFIGGGALGNTQYF. In DNA form, the CDR3 reads TGTGCCAGCAGTTTCATCGGCGGGGGGGCCTTAGGTAATACGCAGTATTTT. The rearrangement joins TRBV12-3 or TRBV12-4 to TRBJ2-3, with 9 bases fitting TRBD2. V dropped 3 bases and J dropped 7; count of bases not matched to a gene: 14. CDR3 size: 17 residues.

The chain has TRBV11-2 and TRBJ2-7; unclear D gene. CDR3 size: 14 residues. V was trimmed by 3 bases and J by 1 base, leaving 10 bases between them. From germline, CDR1 is SGHAT and CDR2 FQNNGV. DNA of the CDR3: TGTGCCAGCAGCTTTTCCCAGCCATCCTACGAGCAGTACTTC. Translated, it gives CASSFSQPSYEQYF.

This clonotype showed up just a few times. V is TRBV9 and J is TRBJ2-1; 8 bases line up with TRBD1. With V trimmed by 4 bases and J by 3 bases, 12 bases remained unmatched. This CDR3 spans 17 amino acids. Per the germline V gene, CDR1 is SGDLS and CDR2 is YYNGEE. The CDR3: CASSPDPGQGIYNEQFF. The CDR3 DNA reads TGTGCCAGCAGCCCGGACCCAGGACAGGGTATCTACAATGAGCAGTTCTTC.

This chain uses TRBV7-3 with TRBJ2-1; D might be TRBD1 (6 bases). Trimming took 4 bases from V and 13 from J, leaving 23 bases between them. The CDR3 totals 15 residues. Germline V gives CDR1 SGHTA, CDR2 FQGTGA. The CDR3 DNA follows: TGTGCCAGCAGCTCCCATCCTACAGGGAAGGAGGAACAGTTCTTC. The encoded protein is CASSSHPTGKEEQFF.

The J gene is TRBJ2-5, the V gene TRBV20-1; D ambiguous. The CDR3 is 10 amino acids. V gave up 3 bases and J gave up 3 bases, with 2 bases separating them. CDR1 and CDR2 (germline): DFQATT, SNEGSKA (reference sequence). CDR3 residues: CSASKETQYF. DNA of the CDR3: TGCAGTGCTAGTAAAGAGACCCAGTACTTC.

This clonotype has ten or more counts. V usage is TRBV12-3 or TRBV12-4 and J usage is TRBJ2-2; no reliable D call. CDR3 size: 12 residues. Trimming removed 3 bases at V and 7 bases at J, with 6 bases between. The CDR3 loop is CASSLQIGELFF. The CDR3 coding sequence is TGTGCCAGCAGTTTGCAGATCGGGGAGCTGTTTTTT.

CDR3 protein: CASSISPESEAFF. The CDR3 DNA is TGTGCCAGTAGTATAAGCCCGGAGAGTGAAGCTTTCTTT. V gene TRBV19 combines with J gene TRBJ1-1, with no clear D. Germline loops: CDR1 LNHDA, CDR2 SQIVND (reference sequence). CDR3 size: 13 residues. V was trimmed by 2 bases and J by 7 bases, leaving 11 bases between them.

The rearrangement links TRBV7-2 to TRBJ2-5; 11 bases are a match to TRBD1. J was trimmed by 5 bases and V by 3 bases; bases with no gene match: 5. This CDR3 spans 15 amino acids. Germline assignment: CDR1 SGHTA and CDR2 FQGNSA. CDR3 sequence reads: CASSLDRGRRETQYF. The CDR3 DNA reads as TGTGCCAGCAGCTTGGACAGGGGGCGGAGGGAGACCCAGTACTTC.

This clonotype was counted a few times. The chain has TRBV29-1 and TRBJ2-1; the match to TRBD2 covers 14 bases. The V gene end was trimmed by 8 bases and the J gene end by 8 bases; junction bases not matched to a gene: 8. CDR1 and CDR2 (germline): SQVTM, ANQGSEA. The CDR3 loop spans 14 amino acids. The CDR3 nucleotides are TGCAGCTTCCGGACTAGCGGGAGGAGAGATGAGCAGTTCTTC. Protein: CSFRTSGRRDEQFF.